A selection of T cell receptor beta chains follows, all from one sample in a study of T cells after yellow fever vaccination. TCRdb analysed the 5' RACE reads with MiXCR anew, one entry per CDR3 protein. Of about 300,000 distinct CDR3 sequences listed, about 10% were seen once; the top ten hold 3% to 4%. The starting material was CD4+ T cells sorted from PBMCs, obtained 5 days after the yellow fever booster vaccination. These TCRs come from a man between 18 and 29 years old who received the YFV17D yellow fever vaccine. Both conserved end residues are part of each CDR3. Each record gives: D gene, J gene, V gene, clone size, CDR3 protein, CDR3 DNA. The D gene is left open where the match is weak. Clone size is shown for a subset of rows, as once, few, many or a class of expanded clone.

.,TRBJ1-4,TRBV5-1,.,CASSWDGRNEKLFF,TGCGCCAGCAGTTGGGACGGACGTAATGAAAAACTGTTTTTT
TRBD2,TRBJ2-3,TRBV6-5,.,CASSYGGGPFTDTQYF,TGTGCCAGCAGTTACGGCGGGGGGCCTTTCACAGATACGCAGTATTTT
.,TRBJ2-3,TRBV29-1,few,CSVEIGGVTDTQYF,TGCAGCGTTGAAATCGGCGGAGTCACAGATACGCAGTATTTT
.,TRBJ1-1,TRBV5-1,few,CASSPAAGNTEAFF,TGCGCCAGCAGCCCCGCGGCAGGCAACACTGAAGCTTTCTTT
.,TRBJ2-2,TRBV20-1,many,CSAPGARRAGELFF,TGCAGTGCCCCCGGGGCCCGGAGGGCCGGGGAGCTGTTTTTT
TRBD2,TRBJ2-1,TRBV20-1,.,CSARGGNSYNEQFF,TGCAGTGCTAGGGGGGGGAACTCCTACAATGAGCAGTTCTTC
.,TRBJ1-4,TRBV7-9,many,CASSLVAGKEANEKLFF,TGTGCCAGCAGCTTAGTCGCAGGGAAAGAGGCTAATGAAAAACTGTTTTTT
.,TRBJ2-5,TRBV5-1,many,CASSLGRAGQETQYF,TGCGCCAGCAGCCTCGGCAGGGCAGGTCAAGAGACCCAGTACTTC
.,TRBJ2-2,TRBV24-1,.,CATSDKGGRAGELFF,TGTGCCACCAGTGATAAAGGGGGGCGCGCCGGGGAGCTGTTTTTT
TRBD1,TRBJ2-1,TRBV18,.,CASSPQQAGQGGNEQFF,TGTGCCAGCTCACCCCAACAGGCGGGACAGGGAGGCAATGAGCAGTTCTTC
.,TRBJ1-1,TRBV12-3/TRBV12-4,many,CASKKGVRGNTEAFF,TGTGCCAGCAAAAAGGGAGTTAGGGGAAACACTGAAGCTTTCTTT
TRBD1,TRBJ2-6,TRBV5-1,few,CASSRDRGAGANVLTF,TGCGCCAGCAGCCGTGACAGGGGAGCTGGGGCCAACGTCCTGACTTTC
TRBD1,TRBJ1-1,TRBV20-1,.,CSARDPGQGRYTEAFF,TGCAGTGCTAGAGATCCGGGACAGGGACGATACACTGAAGCTTTCTTT
.,TRBJ2-5,TRBV5-1,many,CASSLDYGETQYF,TGCGCCAGCAGCTTGGATTATGGGGAGACCCAGTACTTC
.,TRBJ1-1,TRBV20-1,.,CSALTGSLGTEAFF,TGCAGTGCTCTGACAGGCTCTCTCGGGACTGAAGCTTTCTTT
.,TRBJ2-7,TRBV12-3/TRBV12-4,.,CASSSLLNYEQYF,TGTGCCAGCAGTTCTCTTCTCAACTACGAGCAGTACTTC
.,TRBJ1-1,TRBV7-2,.,CASSLVWGRNTEAFF,TGTGCCAGCAGCTTAGTTTGGGGCCGGAACACTGAAGCTTTCTTT
.,TRBJ1-1,TRBV3-1,.,CASSPYGPATEAFF,TGTGCCAGCAGCCCGTACGGACCCGCCACTGAAGCTTTCTTT
.,TRBJ1-5,TRBV4-2,few,CASSQDEGRVQPQHF,TGTGCCAGCAGCCAAGATGAGGGGAGAGTTCAGCCCCAGCATTTT
.,TRBJ2-1,TRBV5-1,.,CASSFGDHEQFF,TGCGCCAGCAGCTTCGGGGACCATGAGCAGTTCTTC
.,TRBJ1-1,TRBV5-4,few,CASSQGGRNTEAFF,TGTGCCAGCAGTCAAGGAGGAAGGAACACTGAAGCTTTCTTT
.,TRBJ1-4,TRBV5-1,few,CASSLATGSEKLFF,TGCGCCAGCAGCTTAGCTACAGGTAGTGAAAAACTGTTTTTT
TRBD2,TRBJ2-4,TRBV6-5,.,CASSYWGEGKNIQYF,TGTGCCAGCAGTTACTGGGGGGAGGGCAAAAACATTCAGTACTTC
TRBD1,TRBJ1-1,TRBV19,.,CASSIVQGRNTEAFF,TGTGCCAGTAGTATAGTACAGGGGAGGAACACTGAAGCTTTCTTT
TRBD2,TRBJ2-1,TRBV5-1,many,CASSWGLAGGYNEQFF,TGCGCCAGCAGCTGGGGACTAGCGGGGGGATACAATGAGCAGTTCTTC
TRBD2,TRBJ2-1,TRBV11-2,many,CASCRAGGWNEQFF,TGTGCCAGCTGCCGGGCGGGGGGATGGAATGAGCAGTTCTTC
TRBD2,TRBJ2-3,TRBV2,many,CANQRGWADTQYF,TGTGCCAACCAGCGGGGGTGGGCAGATACGCAGTATTTT
.,TRBJ1-1,TRBV12-3/TRBV12-4,.,CASSHMKNTEAFF,TGTGCCAGCAGCCACATGAAGAACACTGAAGCTTTCTTT
.,TRBJ2-2,TRBV6-5,few,CASTWEYLKDGYTGELFF,TGTGCCAGTACTTGGGAGTATTTAAAAGATGGATACACCGGGGAGCTGTTTTTT
TRBD2,TRBJ2-3,TRBV12-3/TRBV12-4,few,CASSFAAREGTQYF,TGTGCCAGCAGTTTCGCCGCGCGGGAGGGTACGCAGTATTTT
.,TRBJ1-5,TRBV6-2/TRBV6-3,.,CASSYTYQPQQF,TGTGCCAGCAGTTACACCTATCAGCCCCAGCAATTT
TRBD2,TRBJ2-7,TRBV7-7,many,CASSSGASYEQYF,TGTGCCAGCAGTAGCGGGGCCTCCTACGAGCAGTACTTC
.,TRBJ2-7,TRBV12-3/TRBV12-4,.,CASTETGAYEQYF,TGTGCCAGCACCGAGACCGGAGCCTACGAGCAGTACTTC
.,TRBJ1-5,TRBV20-1,.,CSASNRLEPQHF,TGCAGTGCTAGTAACAGGCTGGAGCCCCAGCATTTT
.,TRBJ1-2,TRBV7-9,.,CASSPARGLYGYTF,TGTGCCAGCAGCCCCGCGAGAGGTCTTTATGGCTACACCTTC
TRBD2,TRBJ2-5,TRBV27,many,CASSMSGSGGGVETQYF,TGTGCCAGCAGTATGTCTGGGAGCGGGGGTGGCGTAGAGACCCAGTACTTC
.,TRBJ1-4,TRBV28,.,CASSQQGIREKLFF,TGTGCCAGCAGTCAACAGGGTATCCGGGAAAAACTGTTTTTT
.,TRBJ2-3,TRBV19,few,CASRGGVRTDTQYF,TGTGCCAGCCGAGGGGGGGTTCGCACAGATACGCAGTATTTT
.,TRBJ1-1,TRBV20-1,.,CSARVQNTEAFF,TGCAGTGCTAGAGTTCAAAACACTGAAGCTTTCTTT
.,TRBJ1-4,TRBV6-1,.,CAGHRSYNEKLFF,TGTGCCGGTCACAGGTCCTATAATGAAAAACTGTTTTTT
TRBD2,TRBJ2-1,TRBV6-5,.,CASSRTRANEQFF,TGTGCCAGCAGTCGGACTAGGGCGAATGAGCAGTTCTTC